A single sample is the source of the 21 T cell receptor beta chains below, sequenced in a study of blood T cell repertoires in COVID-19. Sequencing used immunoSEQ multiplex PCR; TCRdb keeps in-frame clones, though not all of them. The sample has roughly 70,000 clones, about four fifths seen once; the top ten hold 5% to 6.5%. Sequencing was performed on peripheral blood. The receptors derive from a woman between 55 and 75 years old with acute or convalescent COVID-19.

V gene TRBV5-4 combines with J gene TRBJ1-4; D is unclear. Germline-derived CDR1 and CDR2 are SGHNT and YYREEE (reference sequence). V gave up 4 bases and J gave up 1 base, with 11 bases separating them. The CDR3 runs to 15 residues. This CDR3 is CASSPYGITNEKLFF. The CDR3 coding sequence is TGTGCCAGCAGCCCATACGGGATAACTAATGAAAAACTGTTTTTT.

CDR3 loop: CASSLQPGSSTDTQYF. CDR3 bases: TGTGCCAGCAGCTTACAACCGGGATCGAGCACAGATACGCAGTATTTT. The J gene is TRBJ2-3, the V gene TRBV7-8, with D tentatively TRBD2 (5 bases). The CDR3 totals 16 residues. CDR1 SGHVS and CDR2 FQNEAQ come from the germline V gene. Trimming cost V 2 bases and J 0 bases, with 12 bases left between them.

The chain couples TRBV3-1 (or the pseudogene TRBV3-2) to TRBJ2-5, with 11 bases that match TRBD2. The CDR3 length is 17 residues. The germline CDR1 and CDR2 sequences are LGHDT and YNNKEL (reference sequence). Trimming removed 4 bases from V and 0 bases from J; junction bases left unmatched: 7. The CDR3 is CASSLPRGLADQETQYF. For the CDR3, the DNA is TGTGCCAGCAGCCTTCCAAGGGGACTAGCGGACCAAGAGACCCAGTACTTC.

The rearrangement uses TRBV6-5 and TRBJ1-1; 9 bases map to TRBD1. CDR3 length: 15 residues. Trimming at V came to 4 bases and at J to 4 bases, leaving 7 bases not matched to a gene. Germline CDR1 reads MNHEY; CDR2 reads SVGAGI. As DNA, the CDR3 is TGTGCCAGCAGTTCCGCCGGGACAGGGACCACTGAAGCTTTCTTT. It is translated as CASSSAGTGTTEAFF.

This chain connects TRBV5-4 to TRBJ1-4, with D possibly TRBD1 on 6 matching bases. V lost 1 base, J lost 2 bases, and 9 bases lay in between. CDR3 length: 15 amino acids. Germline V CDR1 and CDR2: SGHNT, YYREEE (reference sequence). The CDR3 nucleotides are TGTGCCAGCAGCTTGACAGGGAGCACTAATGAAAAACTGTTTTTT. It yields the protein CASSLTGSTNEKLFF. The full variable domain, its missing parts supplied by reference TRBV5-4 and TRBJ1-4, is ETGVTQSPTHLIKTRGQQVTLRCSSQSGHNTVSWYQQALGQGPQFIFQYYREEENGRGNFPPRFSGLQFPNYSSELNVNALELDDSALYLCASSLTGSTNEKLFFGSGTQLSVL.

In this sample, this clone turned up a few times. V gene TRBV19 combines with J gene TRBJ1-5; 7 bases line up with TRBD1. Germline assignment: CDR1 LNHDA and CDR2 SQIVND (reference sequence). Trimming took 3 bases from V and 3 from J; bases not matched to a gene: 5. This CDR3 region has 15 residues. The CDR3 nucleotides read TGTGCCAGTAGTATTGAGGGACAGAACAATCAGCCCCAGCATTTT. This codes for CASSIEGQNNQPQHF. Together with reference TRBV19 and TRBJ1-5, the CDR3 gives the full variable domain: DGGITQSPKYLFRKEGQNVTLSCEQNLNHDAMYWYRQDPGQGLRLIYYSQIVNDFQKGDIAEGYSVSREKKESFPLTVTSAQKNPTAFYLCASSIEGQNNQPQHFGDGTRLSIL.

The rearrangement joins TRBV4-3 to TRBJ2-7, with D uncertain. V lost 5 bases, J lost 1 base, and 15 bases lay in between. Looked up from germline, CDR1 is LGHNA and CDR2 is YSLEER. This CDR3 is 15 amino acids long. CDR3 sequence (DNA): TGCGCCAGCAGCGAAGCCAATACTCTATCCTACGAGCAGTACTTC. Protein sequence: CASSEANTLSYEQYF.

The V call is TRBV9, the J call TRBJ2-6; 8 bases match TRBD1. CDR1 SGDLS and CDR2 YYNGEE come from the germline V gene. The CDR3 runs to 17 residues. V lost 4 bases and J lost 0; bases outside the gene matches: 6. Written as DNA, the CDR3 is TGTGCCAGCAGCCGACAGGGGAGCGCCTCTGGGGCCAACGTCCTGACTTTC. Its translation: CASSRQGSASGANVLTF.

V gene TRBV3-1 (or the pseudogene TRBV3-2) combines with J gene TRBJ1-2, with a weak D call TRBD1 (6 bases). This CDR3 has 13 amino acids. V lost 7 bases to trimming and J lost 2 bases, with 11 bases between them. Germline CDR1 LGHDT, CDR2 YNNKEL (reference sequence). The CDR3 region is CASTSQGNYGYTF. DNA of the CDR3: TGTGCCAGCACGAGTCAGGGGAACTATGGCTACACCTTC.

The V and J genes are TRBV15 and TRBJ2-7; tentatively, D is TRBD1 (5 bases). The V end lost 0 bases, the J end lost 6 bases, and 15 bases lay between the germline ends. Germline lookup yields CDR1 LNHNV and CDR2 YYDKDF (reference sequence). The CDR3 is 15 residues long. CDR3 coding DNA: TGTGCCACCAGCAGAGATCCTCTGACAGTAGGCGAGCAGTACTTC. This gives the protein CATSRDPLTVGEQYF.

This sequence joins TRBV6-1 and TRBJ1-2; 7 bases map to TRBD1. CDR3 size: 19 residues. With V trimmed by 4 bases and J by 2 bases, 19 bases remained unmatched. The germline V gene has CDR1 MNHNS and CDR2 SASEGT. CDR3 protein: CASSVHRNSMGQQNYGYTF. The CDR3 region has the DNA TGTGCCAGCAGTGTCCACCGTAACTCCATGGGACAGCAAAACTATGGCTACACCTTC.

DNA of the CDR3: TGCGCCAGCAGTTTGACATTTGAGACCCAGTACTTC. Its translation: CASSLTFETQYF. The genes are TRBV5-1 and TRBJ2-5; D is unresolved. Germline CDR1 is SGHRS and CDR2 is YFSETQ. V was trimmed by 5 bases and J by 5 bases, leaving 10 bases between them. The CDR3 totals 12 residues.

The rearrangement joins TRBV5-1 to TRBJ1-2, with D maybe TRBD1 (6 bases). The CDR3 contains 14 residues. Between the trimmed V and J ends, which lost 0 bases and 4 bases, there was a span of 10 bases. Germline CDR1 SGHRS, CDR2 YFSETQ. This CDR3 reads CASSLEGGSYGYTF. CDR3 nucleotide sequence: TGCGCCAGCAGCTTGGAGGGGGGGAGCTATGGCTACACCTTC.

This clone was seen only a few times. Here the CDR3 reads CASSQASGGFYEQYF. DNA for the CDR3: TGTGCCAGCAGCCAAGCTTCAGGGGGCTTCTACGAGCAGTACTTC. The V gene is TRBV14, the J gene TRBJ2-7; 8 bases align to TRBD1. Germline V gives CDR1 SGHDN, CDR2 FVKESK. CDR3 length: 15 amino acids. J was trimmed by 3 bases and V by 1 base; bases with no gene match: 5.

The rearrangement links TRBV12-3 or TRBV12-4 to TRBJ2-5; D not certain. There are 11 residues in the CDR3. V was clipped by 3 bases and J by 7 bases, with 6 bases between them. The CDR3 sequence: CASSFFGTQYF. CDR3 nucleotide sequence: TGTGCCAGCAGTTTCTTCGGGACCCAGTACTTC.

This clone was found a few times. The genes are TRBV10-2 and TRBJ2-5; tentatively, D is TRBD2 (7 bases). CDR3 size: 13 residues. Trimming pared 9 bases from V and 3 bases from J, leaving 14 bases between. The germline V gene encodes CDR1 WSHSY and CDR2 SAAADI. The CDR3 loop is CASGEGGKETQYF. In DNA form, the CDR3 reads TGCGCCAGTGGAGAGGGGGGGAAAGAGACCCAGTACTTC.

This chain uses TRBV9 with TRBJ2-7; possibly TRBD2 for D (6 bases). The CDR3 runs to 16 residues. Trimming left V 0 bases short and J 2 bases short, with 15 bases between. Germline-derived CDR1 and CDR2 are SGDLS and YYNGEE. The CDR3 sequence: CASSVGSGTGTYEQYF. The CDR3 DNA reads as TGTGCCAGCAGCGTAGGCTCCGGGACTGGAACCTACGAGCAGTACTTC.

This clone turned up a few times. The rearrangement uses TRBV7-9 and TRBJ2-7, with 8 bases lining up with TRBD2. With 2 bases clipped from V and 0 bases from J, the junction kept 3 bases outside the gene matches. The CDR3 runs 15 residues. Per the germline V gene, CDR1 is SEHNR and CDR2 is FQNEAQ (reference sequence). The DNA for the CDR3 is TGTGCCAGCAGCTTATTAGCGGGGCACTCCTACGAGCAGTACTTC. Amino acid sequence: CASSLLAGHSYEQYF.

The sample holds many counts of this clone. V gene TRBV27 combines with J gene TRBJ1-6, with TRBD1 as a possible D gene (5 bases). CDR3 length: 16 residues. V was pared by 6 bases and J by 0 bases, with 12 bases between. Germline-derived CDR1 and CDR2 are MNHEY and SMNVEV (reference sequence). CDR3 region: CASSYDRSSYNSPLHF. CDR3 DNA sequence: TGTGCCAGCAGCTACGACAGAAGCTCCTATAATTCACCCCTCCACTTT.

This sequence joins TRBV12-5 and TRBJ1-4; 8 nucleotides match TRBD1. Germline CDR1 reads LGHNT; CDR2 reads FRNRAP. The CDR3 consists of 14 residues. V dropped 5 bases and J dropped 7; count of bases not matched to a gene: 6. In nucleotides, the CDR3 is TGTGCTAGTGGTCTCACAGGGGGTTTTGAAAAACTGTTTTTT. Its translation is CASGLTGGFEKLFF.

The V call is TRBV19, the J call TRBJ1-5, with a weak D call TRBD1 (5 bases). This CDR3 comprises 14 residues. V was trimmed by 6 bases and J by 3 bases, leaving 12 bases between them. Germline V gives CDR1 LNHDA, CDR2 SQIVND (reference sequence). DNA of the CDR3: TGTGCCAGTAGGAGAGACAGCTACAATCAGCCCCAGCATTTT. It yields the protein CASRRDSYNQPQHF.